These T cell receptor beta chains were read from a single sample in a study of persistence of HIV-infected CD4 T cells. Their target antigens are unknown. The method was immunoSEQ multiplex PCR; TCRdb's version includes in-frame clones alone and lacks a portion of them. The table records 25,000 to 30,000 clones, around 80% of them present only once. The sample consisted of CD4+ T cells sorted from PBMCs after approximately 19-hour stimulation, taken from a patient who received antiretroviral therapy. The receptors were sampled from an adult man with HIV who was CMV-seropositive. The CDR3 runs from the conserved cysteine through the conserved F or W. The D gene is left open where the match is weak. Clone size appears in some rows only: once, few, many, or a class for an expanded clone.

d_gene,v_gene,abundance,j_gene,CDR3aa
TRBD2,TRBV6-5,NA,TRBJ2-1,CASSYSSGGLYNEQFF
NA,TRBV2,NA,TRBJ1-6,CASTLVYSSYNSPLHF
NA,TRBV7-2,NA,TRBJ2-2,CASSPLPVANTGELFF
TRBD1,TRBV25-1,NA,TRBJ2-1,CASSVWQGDYNEQFF
NA,TRBV6-4,NA,TRBJ2-1,CASSQSQGSYNEQFF
NA,TRBV6-5,NA,TRBJ2-6,CASIRFHGANVLTF
TRBD1,TRBV28,few,TRBJ2-7,CASRKILTGDLGEQYF
NA,TRBV5-1,NA,TRBJ1-1,CASSLGGTTEAFF
NA,TRBV19,NA,TRBJ1-5,CASIAGGGDNQPQHF
NA,TRBV7-3,few,TRBJ2-1,CASSPGVSYNEQFF
TRBD1,TRBV3-1/TRBV3-2,few,TRBJ1-1,CASSAGTGNTEAFF
TRBD1,TRBV14,NA,TRBJ2-2,CASSPWTGGKPTGELFF
NA,TRBV19,NA,TRBJ2-7,CASSQTAGSEQYF
NA,TRBV7-6,NA,TRBJ1-1,CASSSTRDGAFF
NA,TRBV5-1,NA,TRBJ2-3,CASSSYRSTDTQYF
TRBD1,TRBV18,NA,TRBJ2-7,CASSSTGTGMGEQYF
TRBD1,TRBV7-9,NA,TRBJ1-5,CASSLGDSSNQPQHF
TRBD1,TRBV6-1,NA,TRBJ2-7,CASSEEKRTGVRYEQYF
TRBD1,TRBV28,NA,TRBJ1-5,CASSLQQGDQHF
TRBD1,TRBV4-2,NA,TRBJ2-4,CASSQQQGAQAKNIQYF
TRBD2,TRBV6-5,few,TRBJ2-7,CASRRGAYEQYF
NA,TRBV10-3,NA,TRBJ1-1,CAISELQNTEAFF
NA,TRBV11-2,NA,TRBJ2-7,CASSLSISPAGTHYEQYF
TRBD1,TRBV7-3,NA,TRBJ2-7,CASSIAGTGTYEQYF
NA,TRBV28,NA,TRBJ1-3,CASSFAGLNTIYF
NA,TRBV19,NA,TRBJ2-2,CASSPTGPNTGELFF
NA,TRBV14,NA,TRBJ2-2,CASSQKGELFF
NA,TRBV15,NA,TRBJ1-2,CATSRGTGNYGYTF
NA,TRBV7-2,NA,TRBJ1-4,CASSLARVSGEKLFF
NA,TRBV7-3,NA,TRBJ1-6,CASSFSYNSPLHF
TRBD1,TRBV9,NA,TRBJ2-7,CASSAELTPGQAYEQYF
TRBD1,TRBV10-2,NA,TRBJ2-1,CASSDMTGGTEQFF